This entry features one T cell receptor (beta chain) sequence. The table came from immunoSEQ multiplex PCR; TCRdb's copy has only in-frame clones and leaves some out. The table has 70,000 or so clones, about 89% seen once. This record belongs to a study of OX40 agonist ivuxolimab in advanced cancers. Study details: People in dose escalation had one of these cancers: hepatocellular carcinoma, melanoma, renal cell or head and neck cancer. Three dose-escalation patients had partial responses: one with hepatocellular carcinoma and two with cutaneous melanoma.

Per germline, CDR1 SGHAT and CDR2 FQNNGV. This CDR3 spans 15 amino acids. Unmatched junction bases numbered 5, after V lost 5 bases and J lost 3 bases. Sample: CD4+ or CD8+ T cells sorted from blood, taken in a trial of the OX40 agonist ivuxolimab. This TCR derives from an adult with an advanced solid tumor such as melanoma, head and neck, liver or kidney cancer. This chain links TRBV11-2 with TRBJ1-3; 9 positions match TRBD1. The DNA of the CDR3 is TGTGCCAGCAGCCCATACAGGGGGCTTGGAAACACCATATATTTT. It codes for CASSPYRGLGNTIYF. The full variable domain, in which reference TRBV11-2 and TRBJ1-3 provide the parts outside the CDR3, is EAGVAQSPRYKIIEKRQSVAFWCNPISGHATLYWYQQILGQGPKLLIQFQNNGVVDDSQLPKDRFSAERLKGVDSTLKIQPAKLEDSAVYLCASSPYRGLGNTIYFGEGSWLTVV.